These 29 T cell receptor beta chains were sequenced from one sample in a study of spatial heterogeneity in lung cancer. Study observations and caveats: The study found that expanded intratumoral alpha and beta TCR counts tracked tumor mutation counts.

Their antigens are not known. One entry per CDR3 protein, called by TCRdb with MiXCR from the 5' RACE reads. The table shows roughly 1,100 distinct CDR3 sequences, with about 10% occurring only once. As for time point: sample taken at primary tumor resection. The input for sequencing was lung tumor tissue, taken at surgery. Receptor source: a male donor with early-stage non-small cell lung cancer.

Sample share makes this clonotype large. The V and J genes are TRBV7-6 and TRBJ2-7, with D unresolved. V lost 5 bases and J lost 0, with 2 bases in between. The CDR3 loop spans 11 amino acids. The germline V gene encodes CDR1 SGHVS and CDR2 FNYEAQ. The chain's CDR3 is CASSNSYEQYF. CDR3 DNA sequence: TGTGCCAGCAGCAACTCCTACGAGCAGTACTTC. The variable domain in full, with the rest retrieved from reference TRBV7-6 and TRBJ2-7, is GAGVSQSPRYKVTKRGQDVALRCDPISGHVSLYWYRQALGQGPEFLTYFNYEAQQDKSGLPNDRFSAERPEGSISTLTIQRTEQRDSAMYRCASSNSYEQYFGPGTRLTVT.

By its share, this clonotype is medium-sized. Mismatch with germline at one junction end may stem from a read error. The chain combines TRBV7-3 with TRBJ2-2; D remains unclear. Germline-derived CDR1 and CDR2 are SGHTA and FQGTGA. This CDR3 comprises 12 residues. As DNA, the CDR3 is TGTGCTAGCAGCCCCCGAACCGGGGAGCTGTTTTTT. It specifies CASSPRTGELFF. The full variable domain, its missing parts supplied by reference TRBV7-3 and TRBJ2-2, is GAGVSQTPSNKVTEKGKYVELRCDPISGHTALYWYRQSLGQGPEFLIYFQGTGAADDSGLPNDRFFAVRPEGSVSTLKIQRTERGDSAVYLCASSPRTGELFFGEGSRLTVL.

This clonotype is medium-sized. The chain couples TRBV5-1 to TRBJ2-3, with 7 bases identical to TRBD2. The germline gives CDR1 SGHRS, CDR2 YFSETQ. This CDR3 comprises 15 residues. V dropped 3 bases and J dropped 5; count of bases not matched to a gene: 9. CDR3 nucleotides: TGCGCCAGCAGCTACATCGGGGGGTTGGGAGATACGCAGTATTTT. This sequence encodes CASSYIGGLGDTQYF.

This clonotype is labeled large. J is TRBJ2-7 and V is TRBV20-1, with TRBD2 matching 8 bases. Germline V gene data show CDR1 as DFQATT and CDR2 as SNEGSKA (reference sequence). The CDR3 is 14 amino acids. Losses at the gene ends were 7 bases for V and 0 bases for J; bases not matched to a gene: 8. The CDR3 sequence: CSVGRGTSSYEQYF. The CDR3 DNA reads TGCAGTGTTGGGCGCGGGACTAGCTCCTACGAGCAGTACTTC.

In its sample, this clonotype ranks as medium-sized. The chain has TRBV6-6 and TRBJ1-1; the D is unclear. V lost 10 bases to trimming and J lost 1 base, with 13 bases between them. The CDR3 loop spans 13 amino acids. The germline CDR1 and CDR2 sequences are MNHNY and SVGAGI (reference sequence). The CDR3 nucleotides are TGTGCCACCGCGGAGGGTCAGAACACTGAAGCTTTCTTT. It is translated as CATAEGQNTEAFF.

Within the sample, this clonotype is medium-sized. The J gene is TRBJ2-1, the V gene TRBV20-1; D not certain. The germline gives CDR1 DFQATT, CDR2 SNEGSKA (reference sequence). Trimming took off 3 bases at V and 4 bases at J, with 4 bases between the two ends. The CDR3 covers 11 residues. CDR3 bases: TGCAGTGCTAGTCGATACAATGAGCAGTTCTTC. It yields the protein CSASRYNEQFF.

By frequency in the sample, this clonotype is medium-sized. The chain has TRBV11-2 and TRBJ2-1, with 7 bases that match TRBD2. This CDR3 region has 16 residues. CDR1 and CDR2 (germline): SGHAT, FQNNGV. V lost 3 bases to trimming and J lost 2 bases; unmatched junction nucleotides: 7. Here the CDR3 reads CASSFRGVYPYNEQFF. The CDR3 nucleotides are TGTGCCAGCAGCTTTCGGGGGGTATATCCCTACAATGAGCAGTTCTTC. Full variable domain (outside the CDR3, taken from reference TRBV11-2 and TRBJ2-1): EAGVAQSPRYKIIEKRQSVAFWCNPISGHATLYWYQQILGQGPKLLIQFQNNGVVDDSQLPKDRFSAERLKGVDSTLKIQPAKLEDSAVYLCASSFRGVYPYNEQFFGPGTRLTVL.

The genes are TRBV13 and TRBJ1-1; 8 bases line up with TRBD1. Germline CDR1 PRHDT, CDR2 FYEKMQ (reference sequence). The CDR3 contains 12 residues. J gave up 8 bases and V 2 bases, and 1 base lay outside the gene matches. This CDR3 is CASSLRTGEAFF. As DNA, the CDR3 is TGTGCCAGCAGCTTACGGACAGGGGAAGCTTTCTTT. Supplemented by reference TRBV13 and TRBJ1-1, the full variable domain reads AAGVIQSPRHLIKEKRETATLKCYPIPRHDTVYWYQQGPGQDPQFLISFYEKMQSDKGSIPDRFSAQQFSDYHSELNMSSLELGDSALYFCASSLRTGEAFFGQGTRLTVV.

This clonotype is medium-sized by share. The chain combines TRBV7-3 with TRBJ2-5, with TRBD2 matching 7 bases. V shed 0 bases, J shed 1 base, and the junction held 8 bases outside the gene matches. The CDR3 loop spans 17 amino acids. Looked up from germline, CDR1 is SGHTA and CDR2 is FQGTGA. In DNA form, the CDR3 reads TGTGCCAGCAGCTTAACGGGGGGGACTCCCGGCCAAGAGACCCAGTACTTC. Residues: CASSLTGGTPGQETQYF. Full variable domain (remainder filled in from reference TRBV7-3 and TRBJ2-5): GAGVSQTPSNKVTEKGKYVELRCDPISGHTALYWYRQSLGQGPEFLIYFQGTGAADDSGLPNDRFFAVRPEGSVSTLKIQRTERGDSAVYLCASSLTGGTPGQETQYFGPGTRLLVL.

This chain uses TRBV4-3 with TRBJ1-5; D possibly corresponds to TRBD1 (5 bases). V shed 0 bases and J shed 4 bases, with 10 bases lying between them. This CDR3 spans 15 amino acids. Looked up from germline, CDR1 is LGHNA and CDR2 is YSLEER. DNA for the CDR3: TGCGCCAGCAGCCAAGATTTCGCAGGGAATCAGCCCCAGCATTTT. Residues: CASSQDFAGNQPQHF.

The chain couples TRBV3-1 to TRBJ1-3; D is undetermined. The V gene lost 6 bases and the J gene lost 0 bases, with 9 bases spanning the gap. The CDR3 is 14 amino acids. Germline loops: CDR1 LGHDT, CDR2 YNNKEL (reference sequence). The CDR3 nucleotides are TGTGCCAGCAGAGGGAGGAACTCTGGAAACACCATATATTTT. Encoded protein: CASRGRNSGNTIYF.

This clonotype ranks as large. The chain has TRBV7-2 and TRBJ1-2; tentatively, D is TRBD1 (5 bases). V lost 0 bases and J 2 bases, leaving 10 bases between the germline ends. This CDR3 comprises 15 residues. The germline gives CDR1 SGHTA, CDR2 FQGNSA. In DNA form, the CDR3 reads TGTGCCAGCAGCTTAGCGCGGGGCGGAAACTATGGCTACACCTTC. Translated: CASSLARGGNYGYTF.

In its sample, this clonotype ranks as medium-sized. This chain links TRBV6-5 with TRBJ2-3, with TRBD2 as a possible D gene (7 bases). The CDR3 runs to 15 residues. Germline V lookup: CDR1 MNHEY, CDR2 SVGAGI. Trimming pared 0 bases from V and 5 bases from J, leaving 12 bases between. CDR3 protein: CASSYSGGPLDTQYF. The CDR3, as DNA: TGTGCCAGCAGTTACTCCGGGGGGCCGTTAGATACGCAGTATTTT.

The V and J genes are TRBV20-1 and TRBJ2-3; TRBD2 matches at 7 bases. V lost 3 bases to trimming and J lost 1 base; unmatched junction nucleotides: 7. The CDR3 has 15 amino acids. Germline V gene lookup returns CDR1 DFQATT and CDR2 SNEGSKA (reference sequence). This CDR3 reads CSASRRGVGTDTQYF. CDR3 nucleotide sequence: TGCAGTGCTAGTCGTCGGGGGGTGGGCACAGATACGCAGTATTTT.

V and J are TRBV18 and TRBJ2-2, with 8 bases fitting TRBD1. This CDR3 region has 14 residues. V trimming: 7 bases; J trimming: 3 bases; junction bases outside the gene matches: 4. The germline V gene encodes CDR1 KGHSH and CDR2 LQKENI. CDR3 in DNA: TGTGCCAGCTTTGGACAGGGCTACACCGGGGAGCTGTTTTTT. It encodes CASFGQGYTGELFF.

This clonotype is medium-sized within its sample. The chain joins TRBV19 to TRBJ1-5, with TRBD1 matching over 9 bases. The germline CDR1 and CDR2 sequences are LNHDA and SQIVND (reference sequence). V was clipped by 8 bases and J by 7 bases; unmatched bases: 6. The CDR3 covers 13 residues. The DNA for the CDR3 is TGTGCCAGTGCAACAGGGGGCGACCAGCCCCAGCATTTT. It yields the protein CASATGGDQPQHF.

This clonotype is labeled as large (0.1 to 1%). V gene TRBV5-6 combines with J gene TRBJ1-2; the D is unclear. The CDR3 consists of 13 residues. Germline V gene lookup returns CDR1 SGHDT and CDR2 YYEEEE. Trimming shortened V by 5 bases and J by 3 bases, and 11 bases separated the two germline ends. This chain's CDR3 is CASSPGGDYGYTF. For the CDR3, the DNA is TGTGCCAGCAGTCCGGGCGGGGACTATGGCTACACCTTC.

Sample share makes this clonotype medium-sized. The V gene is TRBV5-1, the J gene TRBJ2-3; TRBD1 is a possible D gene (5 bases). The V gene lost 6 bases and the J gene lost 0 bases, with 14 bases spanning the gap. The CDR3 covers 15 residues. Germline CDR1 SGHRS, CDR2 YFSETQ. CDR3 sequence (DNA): TGCGCCAGCAACCCCCAGGGCAGTAGCACAGATACGCAGTATTTT. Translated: CASNPQGSSTDTQYF.

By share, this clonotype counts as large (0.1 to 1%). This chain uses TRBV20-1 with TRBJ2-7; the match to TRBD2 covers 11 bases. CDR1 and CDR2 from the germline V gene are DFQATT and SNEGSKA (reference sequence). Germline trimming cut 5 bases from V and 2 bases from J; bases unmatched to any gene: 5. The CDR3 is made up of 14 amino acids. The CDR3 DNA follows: TGCAGTGCTTTAGCGGGGGGGACCCCCTACGAGCAGTACTTC. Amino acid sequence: CSALAGGTPYEQYF.

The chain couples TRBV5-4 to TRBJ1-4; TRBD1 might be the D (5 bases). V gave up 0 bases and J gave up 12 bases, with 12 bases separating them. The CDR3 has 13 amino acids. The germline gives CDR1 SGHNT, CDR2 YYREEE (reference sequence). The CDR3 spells CASSLDYGTELFF. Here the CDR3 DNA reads TGTGCCAGCAGCTTGGATTACGGGACCGAACTGTTTTTT.

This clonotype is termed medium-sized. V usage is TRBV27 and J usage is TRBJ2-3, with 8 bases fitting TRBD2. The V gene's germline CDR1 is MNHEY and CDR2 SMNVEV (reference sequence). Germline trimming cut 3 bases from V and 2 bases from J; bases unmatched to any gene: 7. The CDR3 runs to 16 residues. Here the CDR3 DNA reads TGTGCCAGCAGTTTGATAGCGGGGTACCTCACAGATACGCAGTATTTT. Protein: CASSLIAGYLTDTQYF.

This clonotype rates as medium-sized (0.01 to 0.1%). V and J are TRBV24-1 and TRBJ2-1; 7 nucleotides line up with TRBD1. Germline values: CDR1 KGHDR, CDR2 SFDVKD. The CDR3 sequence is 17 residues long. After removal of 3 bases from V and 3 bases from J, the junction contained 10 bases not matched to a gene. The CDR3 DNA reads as TGTGCCACCAGTGATCCCACAGGGGAAATTCTCTACAATGAGCAGTTCTTC. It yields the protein CATSDPTGEILYNEQFF.

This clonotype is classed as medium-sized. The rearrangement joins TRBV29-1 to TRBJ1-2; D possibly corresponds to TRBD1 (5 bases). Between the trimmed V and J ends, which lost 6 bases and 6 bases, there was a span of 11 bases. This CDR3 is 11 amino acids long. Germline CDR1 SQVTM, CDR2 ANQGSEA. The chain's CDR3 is CSVGAGDGYTF. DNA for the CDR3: TGCAGCGTAGGGGCGGGGGATGGCTACACCTTC.

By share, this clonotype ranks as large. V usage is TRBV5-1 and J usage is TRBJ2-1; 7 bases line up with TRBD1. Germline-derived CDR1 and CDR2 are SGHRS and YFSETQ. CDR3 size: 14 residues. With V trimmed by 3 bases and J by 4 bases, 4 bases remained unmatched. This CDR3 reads CASSSRQGYNEQFF. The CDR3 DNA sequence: TGCGCCAGCAGCTCCAGACAGGGATACAATGAGCAGTTCTTC.

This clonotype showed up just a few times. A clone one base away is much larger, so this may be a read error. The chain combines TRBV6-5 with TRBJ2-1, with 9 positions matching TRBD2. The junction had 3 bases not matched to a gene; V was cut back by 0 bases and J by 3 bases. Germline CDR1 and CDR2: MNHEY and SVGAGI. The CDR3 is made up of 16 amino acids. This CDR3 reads CASSYSGLANYNEQFF. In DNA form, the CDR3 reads TGTGCCAGCAGTTACTCCGGACTAGCGAACTACAATGAGCAGTTCTTC.

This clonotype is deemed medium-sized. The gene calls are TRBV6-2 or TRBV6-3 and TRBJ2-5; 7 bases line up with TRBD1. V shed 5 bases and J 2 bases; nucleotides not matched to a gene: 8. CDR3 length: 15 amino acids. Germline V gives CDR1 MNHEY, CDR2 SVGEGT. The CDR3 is CASSPEGTAQETQYF. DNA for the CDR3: TGTGCCAGCAGTCCAGAGGGGACAGCACAAGAGACCCAGTACTTC.

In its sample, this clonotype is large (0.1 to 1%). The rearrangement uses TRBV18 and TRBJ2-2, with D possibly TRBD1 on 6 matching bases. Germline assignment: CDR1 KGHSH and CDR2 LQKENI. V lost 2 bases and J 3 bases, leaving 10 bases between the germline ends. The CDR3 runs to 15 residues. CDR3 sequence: CASSPGGADTGELFF. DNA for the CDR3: TGTGCCAGCTCACCAGGGGGCGCGGACACCGGGGAGCTGTTTTTT.

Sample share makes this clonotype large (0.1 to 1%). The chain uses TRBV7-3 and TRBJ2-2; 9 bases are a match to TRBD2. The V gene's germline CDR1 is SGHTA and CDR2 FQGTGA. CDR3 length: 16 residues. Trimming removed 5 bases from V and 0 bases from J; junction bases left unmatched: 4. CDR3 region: CASSPRLAANTGELFF. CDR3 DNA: TGTGCCAGCAGCCCCCGACTAGCGGCGAACACCGGGGAGCTGTTTTTT.

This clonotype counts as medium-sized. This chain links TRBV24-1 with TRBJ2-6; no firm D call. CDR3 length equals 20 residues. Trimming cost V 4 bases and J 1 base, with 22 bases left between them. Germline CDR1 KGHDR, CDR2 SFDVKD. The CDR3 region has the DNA TGTGCCACCAGTGACTCCCGCCGAGGTCTCGAAGGATCTGGGGCCAACGTCCTGACTTTC. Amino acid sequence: CATSDSRRGLEGSGANVLTF.